This entry lists 8 T cell receptor beta chains sequenced from one sample in a study of T cells in Graves' hyperthyroidism and ophthalmopathy. Regions amplified from RNA transcripts were the TCR beta CDR3 regions. Using the HTBI primer set, a first-round RT-PCR was run on the TCR CDR3. In TCRdb, the multiplex PCR reads were re-called with MiXCR into one record per CDR3 protein. The sample has hundreds of thousands of distinct CDR3 sequences, about a fifth seen once. The sample comprised blood. These receptors all stem from a woman aged 18-30 years with Graves' hyperthyroidism.

This clonotype was observed many times. The chain joins TRBV29-1 to TRBJ1-1; no clear D gene. The V end lost 1 base, the J end lost 4 bases, and 1 base lay between the germline ends. The CDR3 is 10 residues long. CDR1 is SQVTM, CDR2 ANQGSEA, per germline. The CDR3, as DNA: TGCAGCGTTGAAGTCACTGAAGCTTTCTTT. Encoded protein: CSVEVTEAFF. The entire variable domain, with the rest obtained from reference TRBV29-1 and TRBJ1-1, is as follows: SAVISQKPSRDICQRGTSLTIQCQVDSQVTMMFWYRQQPGQSLTLIATANQGSEATYESGFVIDKFPISRPNLTFSTLTVSNMSPEDSSIYLCSVEVTEAFFGQGTRLTVV.

The table lists this clonotype with many counts. V gene TRBV27 combines with J gene TRBJ1-1; D uncertain. The CDR3 covers 13 residues. CDR1 and CDR2 (germline): MNHEY, SMNVEV (reference sequence). Trimming took off 5 bases at V and 5 bases at J, with 12 bases between the two ends. The CDR3 is CASSPFFGTEAFF. Written as DNA, the CDR3 is TGTGCCAGCAGTCCTTTCTTTGGGACTGAAGCTTTCTTT.

In its sample, this clonotype was seen a few times. The rearrangement joins TRBV24-1 to TRBJ2-5; TRBD1 or TRBD2 may be the D gene (6 bases each). Trimming cost V 5 bases and J 5 bases, with 11 bases left between them. Germline V gives CDR1 KGHDR, CDR2 SFDVKD. The CDR3 runs 13 residues. The CDR3 sequence is CATSARGRETQYF. CDR3 coding DNA: TGTGCCACCAGTGCCCGGGGGCGGGAGACCCAGTACTTC.

V and J are TRBV7-8 and TRBJ2-5; 8 positions agree with TRBD2. The CDR3 totals 15 residues. V lost 3 bases to trimming and J lost 6 bases; unmatched junction nucleotides: 9. Germline V gives CDR1 SGHVS, CDR2 FQNEAQ. CDR3 sequence: CASSLVGGAEKTQYF. The CDR3 coding sequence is TGTGCCAGCAGCTTGGTCGGGGGGGCCGAAAAGACCCAGTACTTC.

The chain uses TRBV4-1 and TRBJ1-5, with 7 bases identical to TRBD1. Looked up from germline, CDR1 is MGHRA and CDR2 is YSYEKL. Germline trimming cut 3 bases from V and 0 bases from J; bases unmatched to any gene: 11. This CDR3 spans 18 amino acids. CDR3 coding DNA: TGCGCCAGCAGCCATTCCCCCGGGACAGTTTATAGCAATCAGCCCCAGCATTTT. Protein product: CASSHSPGTVYSNQPQHF.

This clonotype was seen ten or more times. V is TRBV6-5 and J is TRBJ2-7; perhaps D is TRBD1 or TRBD2 (5 bases each). The germline V and J ends were trimmed by 5 bases and 7 bases, with 15 bases remaining between them. This CDR3 is 13 amino acids long. Germline-derived CDR1 and CDR2 are MNHEY and SVGAGI. The CDR3 sequence: CASSRGPTGEQYF. CDR3 DNA sequence: TGTGCCAGCAGTCGGGGACCAACGGGAGAGCAGTACTTC.

At least ten counts were recorded for this clonotype. The rearrangement joins TRBV11-3 to TRBJ2-7; D possibly matches TRBD1 or TRBD2 (5 bases each). Looked up from germline, CDR1 is SGHNT and CDR2 is YENEEA. Deletions cut 10 bases from V and 2 bases from J, with 21 bases between. This CDR3 spans 15 amino acids. CDR3 DNA sequence: TGTGCCACTCGGGGCAGGGAAGGCGGACCCTACGAGCAGTACTTC. Translated, it gives CATRGREGGPYEQYF.

Many counts were recorded for this clonotype. CDR3 bases: TGCAGCGTTGGGAACAGGGCCTCCTACGAGCAGTACTTC. Amino acids: CSVGNRASYEQYF. This chain uses TRBV29-1 with TRBJ2-7, with D possibly being TRBD1 (6 bases). The CDR3 runs 13 residues. Germline loops: CDR1 SQVTM, CDR2 ANQGSEA. The ends were cut back, 4 bases at V and 0 bases at J, with 10 bases in the middle.